Below, 30 T cell receptor beta chains from the same sample are listed, as sequenced in a study of blood T cell repertoires in COVID-19. Repertoires were generated with immunoSEQ multiplex PCR, while TCRdb's copy carries only in-frame clones and drops some. The data hold around 29,000 clones, with approximately 88% observed a single time. Sequencing was performed on peripheral blood. The origin of the receptors is a man in his 70s with active COVID-19.

This chain connects TRBV9 to TRBJ1-1, with unresolved D. Germline V CDR1 and CDR2: SGDLS, YYNGEE. Deletions cut 1 base from V and 2 bases from J, with 6 bases between. The CDR3 loop spans 13 amino acids. CDR3 coding DNA: TGTGCCAGCAGCGTAACGGTCAACACTGAAGCTTTCTTT. Protein: CASSVTVNTEAFF. Full variable domain (remainder filled in from reference TRBV9 and TRBJ1-1): DSGVTQTPKHLITATGQRVTLRCSPRSGDLSVYWYQQSLDQGLQFLIQYYNGEERAKGNILERFSAQQFPDLHSELNLSSLELGDSALYFCASSVTVNTEAFFGQGTRLTVV.

The genes are TRBV11-2 and TRBJ2-3; TRBD2 matches 7 bases. The CDR3 runs 17 residues. V lost 5 bases to trimming and J lost 5 bases; unmatched junction nucleotides: 16. Germline CDR1 SGHAT, CDR2 FQNNGV. DNA of the CDR3: TGTGCCAGCAGCCCGAACATGGCGGGAGTTGATGGAGATACGCAGTATTTT. As protein: CASSPNMAGVDGDTQYF.

This chain uses TRBV27 with TRBJ2-3, with a possible D match to TRBD1 (6 bases). V dropped 3 bases and J dropped 5 bases, with 18 bases sitting between them. The CDR3 contains 16 residues. From germline, CDR1 is MNHEY and CDR2 SMNVEV (reference sequence). This chain's CDR3 is CASSFQPNIRGDTQYF. CDR3 sequence (DNA): TGTGCCAGCAGTTTTCAGCCCAATATCAGGGGAGATACGCAGTATTTT.

The chain is built from TRBV4-3 and TRBJ2-1, with TRBD2 matching 9 bases. Germline values: CDR1 LGHNA, CDR2 YSLEER. The CDR3 totals 18 residues. Unmatched junction bases numbered 14, after V lost 2 bases and J lost 6 bases. CDR3 sequence: CASSQNLVTAGGVNEQFF. CDR3 sequence (DNA): TGCGCCAGCAGCCAAAATCTGGTCACAGCGGGAGGTGTCAATGAGCAGTTCTTC.

The DNA of the CDR3 is TGTGCCAGCAGCCAAGATTTGGCGGGACCCCATCAGGCAGATACGCAGTATTTT. Its protein product is CASSQDLAGPHQADTQYF. This chain joins TRBV4-2 and TRBJ2-3, with a possible D match to TRBD2 (6 bases). V was trimmed by 0 bases and J by 4 bases, leaving 20 bases between them. The germline gives CDR1 LGHNA, CDR2 YNFKEQ. This CDR3 contains 18 residues.

The rearrangement uses TRBV28 and TRBJ2-1; 13 bases fit TRBD2. The CDR3 sequence is 18 residues long. The V gene end was trimmed by 5 bases and the J gene end by 4 bases; junction bases not matched to a gene: 11. The V gene's germline CDR1 is MDHEN and CDR2 SYDVKM. CDR3: CASSTQLAGGPRYNEQFF. The CDR3 DNA sequence: TGTGCCAGCAGTACACAACTAGCGGGAGGGCCCAGGTACAATGAGCAGTTCTTC.

V usage is TRBV2 and J usage is TRBJ2-3; 9 bases match TRBD2. V was clipped by 6 bases and J by 4 bases; unmatched bases: 23. The CDR3 length is 20 residues. Per the germline V gene, CDR1 is SNHLY and CDR2 is FYNNEI. The CDR3 sequence is CASRPRLSGRMSIKPDTQYF. DNA for the CDR3: TGTGCCAGCAGGCCACGACTTAGCGGGAGAATGTCGATAAAACCAGATACGCAGTATTTT.

This clone was counted once. V and J are TRBV6-1 and TRBJ1-1, with D possibly matching TRBD1 (5 bases). Germline CDR1 and CDR2: MNHNS and SASEGT. This CDR3 is built from 16 residues. V was trimmed by 3 bases and J by 0 bases, leaving 14 bases between them. The CDR3 protein is CASSDPRQYMNTEAFF. CDR3 bases: TGTGCCAGCAGTGACCCTAGACAGTACATGAACACTGAAGCTTTCTTT.

J is TRBJ1-2 and V is TRBV28; D remains unclear. V was pared by 3 bases and J by 4 bases, with 9 bases between. From germline, CDR1 is MDHEN and CDR2 SYDVKM. The CDR3 sequence is 13 residues long. The CDR3 loop is CASSFAGSYGYTF. The CDR3 coding sequence is TGTGCCAGCAGTTTCGCCGGTAGCTATGGCTACACCTTC.

This clone occurred once. The chain recombines TRBV6-6 with TRBJ2-7; 10 nucleotides line up with TRBD2. Germline trimming cut 5 bases from V and 5 bases from J; bases unmatched to any gene: 9. There are 15 residues in the CDR3. Per the germline V gene, CDR1 is MNHNY and CDR2 is SVGAGI (reference sequence). This CDR3 is CASSGILAGRDEQYF. In DNA, the CDR3 is TGTGCCAGCAGTGGGATACTAGCGGGAAGGGACGAGCAGTACTTC.

This clone was found once. V is TRBV27 and J is TRBJ1-1, with a tentative D call TRBD1 (5 bases). The CDR3 runs to 14 residues. V was pared by 3 bases and J by 3 bases, with 11 bases between. CDR1 and CDR2 (germline): MNHEY, SMNVEV (reference sequence). CDR3: CASSFRPGYTEAFF. In DNA, the CDR3 is TGTGCCAGCAGTTTCCGTCCAGGGTACACTGAAGCTTTCTTT.

V usage is TRBV5-1 and J usage is TRBJ1-2; 8 nucleotides line up with TRBD1. CDR1 SGHRS and CDR2 YFSETQ come from the germline V gene. V gave up 4 bases and J gave up 2 bases; unmatched junction bases: 10. CDR3 length: 16 amino acids. This CDR3 reads CASSTPSGGFNYGYTF. CDR3 DNA sequence: TGCGCCAGCAGCACCCCCTCAGGGGGCTTCAACTATGGCTACACCTTC. Using reference TRBV5-1 and TRBJ1-2 for the parts outside the CDR3, the full variable domain is KAGVTQTPRYLIKTRGQQVTLSCSPISGHRSVSWYQQTPGQGLQFLFEYFSETQRNKGNFPGRFSGRQFSNSRSEMNVSTLELGDSALYLCASSTPSGGFNYGYTFGSGTRLTVV.

The rearrangement links TRBV7-2 to TRBJ2-5; D perhaps matches TRBD2 (6 bases). Per germline, CDR1 SGHTA and CDR2 FQGNSA. This CDR3 is 15 amino acids long. The germline V and J ends were trimmed by 4 bases and 1 base, with 13 bases remaining between them. This chain's CDR3 is CASSSFGAGQETQYF. The CDR3 DNA reads TGTGCCAGCAGCTCTTTTGGAGCGGGCCAAGAGACCCAGTACTTC.

The V gene is TRBV15, the J gene TRBJ1-5; the D is unclear. CDR1 is LNHNV and CDR2 is YYDKDF in the germline V gene (reference sequence). V was shortened by 3 bases and J by 2 bases, with 8 bases between the two germline ends. There are 14 residues in the CDR3. The CDR3 nucleotides read TGTGCCACCAGCAGGGCGGGAGGCAATCAGCCCCAGCATTTT. Its translation is CATSRAGGNQPQHF.

The V and J genes are TRBV6-2 or TRBV6-3 and TRBJ2-1; no clear D gene. Trimming stripped 2 bases from V and 2 bases from J, with 10 bases between. Germline V gene sequence: CDR1 MNHEY, CDR2 SVGEGT. The CDR3 covers 15 residues. The CDR3 spells CASSYNTQTYNEQFF. The CDR3, as DNA: TGTGCCAGCAGTTACAATACCCAGACCTACAATGAGCAGTTCTTC.

The chain uses TRBV7-2 and TRBJ2-1; possible D gene TRBD1, 6 bases. The germline V gene has CDR1 SGHTA and CDR2 FQGNSA. V was trimmed by 2 bases and J by 1 base, leaving 9 bases between them. The CDR3 spans 15 residues. The CDR3 protein is CASSLTGTSYNEQFF. The CDR3 DNA follows: TGTGCCAGCAGCTTAACCGGGACATCCTACAATGAGCAGTTCTTC. The full variable domain, rest sourced from reference TRBV7-2 and TRBJ2-1, is GAGVSQSPSNKVTEKGKDVELRCDPISGHTALYWYRQSLGQGLEFLIYFQGNSAPDKSGLPSDRFSAERTGGSVSTLTIQRTQQEDSAVYLCASSLTGTSYNEQFFGPGTRLTVL.

The genes are TRBV27 and TRBJ2-7, with 10 bases aligning to TRBD1. V lost 5 bases and J lost 4; bases outside the gene matches: 8. The CDR3 contains 15 residues. CDR1 is MNHEY and CDR2 is SMNVEV in the germline V gene (reference sequence). The CDR3 loop reads CASSTSGQGPYEQYF. In DNA, the CDR3 is TGTGCCAGCAGTACCTCGGGACAGGGGCCTTACGAGCAGTACTTC.

The chain uses TRBV18 and TRBJ2-7; 7 nucleotides match TRBD1. Germline V CDR1 and CDR2: KGHSH, LQKENI. The length of the CDR3 is 15 residues. V lost 3 bases and J lost 0; bases outside the gene matches: 5. The chain's CDR3 is CASSPRQGSSYEQYF. The CDR3 DNA reads as TGTGCCAGCTCACCTCGACAGGGAAGCTCCTACGAGCAGTACTTC.

The chain links TRBV25-1 to TRBJ2-1; D uncertain. The V gene lost 4 bases and the J gene lost 10 bases, with 8 bases spanning the gap. Germline V lookup: CDR1 MGHDK, CDR2 SYGVNS. The CDR3 contains 11 residues. CDR3 region: CASSGHGEQFF. CDR3 in DNA: TGTGCCAGCAGTGGACATGGGGAGCAGTTCTTC.

This chain links TRBV18 with TRBJ1-1; TRBD1 might be the D (5 bases). The CDR3 length is 15 residues. Deletions cut 0 bases from V and 10 bases from J, with 18 bases between. Germline lookup yields CDR1 KGHSH and CDR2 LQKENI. The CDR3 here is CASSPPMQGSTRAFF. CDR3 DNA: TGTGCCAGCTCACCACCCATGCAGGGTAGTACTCGAGCTTTCTTT.

In DNA form, the CDR3 reads TGTGCCAGTAGTTTCGACAGGTATACCTACACCTTC. It translates to CASSFDRYTYTF. This chain joins TRBV19 and TRBJ1-2, with D possibly matching TRBD1 (6 bases). The CDR3 loop spans 12 amino acids. The V end lost 5 bases, the J end lost 10 bases, and 14 bases lay between the germline ends. In germline, CDR1 is LNHDA, CDR2 SQIVND (reference sequence).

A few counts support this clone. V and J are TRBV5-4 and TRBJ2-7, with 10 bases matching TRBD2. J was trimmed by 2 bases and V by 1 base; bases with no gene match: 6. The germline V gene encodes CDR1 SGHNT and CDR2 YYREEE (reference sequence). The CDR3 runs 16 residues. The CDR3 here is CASSLFTSGVTYEQYF. The DNA for the CDR3 is TGTGCCAGCAGCTTGTTTACTAGCGGGGTTACCTACGAGCAGTACTTC.

This rearrangement joins TRBV10-1 to TRBJ2-3, with a tentative D call TRBD2 (7 bases). V was shortened by 0 bases and J by 10 bases, with 17 bases between the two germline ends. Germline V gene sequence: CDR1 WNHNN, CDR2 SYGVQD (reference sequence). The CDR3 consists of 15 residues. CDR3 sequence reads: CASSESVGGRAPQYF. The CDR3 bases are TGCGCCAGCAGTGAGTCGGTAGGGGGGAGGGCTCCGCAGTATTTT.

The chain links TRBV9 to TRBJ1-2; D possibly corresponds to TRBD1 (5 bases). CDR3 size: 13 residues. With 6 bases removed from V and 8 bases from J, the gap between germline ends came to 17 bases. Germline values: CDR1 SGDLS, CDR2 YYNGEE. In DNA form, the CDR3 reads TGTGCCAGCACCCCGTGGGGCGGATCCGGCTACACCTTC. Translating it yields CASTPWGGSGYTF.

The chain employs TRBV27 and TRBJ1-1; possible D gene TRBD1, 5 bases. The CDR3 consists of 14 residues. Germline lookup yields CDR1 MNHEY and CDR2 SMNVEV (reference sequence). The V and J ends lost 3 bases and 1 base respectively, with 9 bases between them. CDR3: CASSFAQGNTEAFF. CDR3 DNA: TGTGCCAGCAGTTTTGCCCAGGGGAACACTGAAGCTTTCTTT.

The chain combines TRBV19 with TRBJ1-5; 8 positions match TRBD1. The CDR3 loop spans 15 amino acids. The germline V gene has CDR1 LNHDA and CDR2 SQIVND (reference sequence). Germline trimming cut 8 bases from V and 4 bases from J; bases unmatched to any gene: 10. CDR3 DNA: TGTGCCAGTCACCCCTTCGACAGGGGAAATCAGCCCCAGCATTTT. Translated, it gives CASHPFDRGNQPQHF. The full variable domain, its missing parts supplied by reference TRBV19 and TRBJ1-5, is DGGITQSPKYLFRKEGQNVTLSCEQNLNHDAMYWYRQDPGQGLRLIYYSQIVNDFQKGDIAEGYSVSREKKESFPLTVTSAQKNPTAFYLCASHPFDRGNQPQHFGDGTRLSIL.

V is TRBV19 and J is TRBJ1-5; D perhaps matches TRBD1 (5 bases). V was clipped by 5 bases and J by 3 bases, with 17 bases between them. Germline loops: CDR1 LNHDA, CDR2 SQIVND (reference sequence). The CDR3 spans 16 residues. In DNA form, the CDR3 reads TGTGCCAGTAGTCCGCAAACGGGACTGACCAATCAGCCCCAGCATTTT. It yields the protein CASSPQTGLTNQPQHF.

This chain uses TRBV7-2 with TRBJ2-1, with D perhaps matching TRBD2 (6 bases). The CDR3 is made up of 15 amino acids. From germline, CDR1 is SGHTA and CDR2 FQGNSA. V lost 5 bases and J 1 base, leaving 12 bases between the germline ends. The CDR3 is CASSSSGTSYNEQFF. CDR3 in DNA: TGTGCCAGCAGCAGTAGCGGCACTTCCTACAATGAGCAGTTCTTC. The full variable domain, in which reference TRBV7-2 and TRBJ2-1 provide the parts outside the CDR3, is GAGVSQSPSNKVTEKGKDVELRCDPISGHTALYWYRQSLGQGLEFLIYFQGNSAPDKSGLPSDRFSAERTGGSVSTLTIQRTQQEDSAVYLCASSSSGTSYNEQFFGPGTRLTVL.

J is TRBJ1-2 and V is TRBV19; D remains ambiguous. V lost 2 bases, J lost 4 bases, and 11 bases lay in between. CDR3 length: 14 residues. Germline loops: CDR1 LNHDA, CDR2 SQIVND (reference sequence). The CDR3 bases are TGTGCCAGTAGTATACCTCAGGCTCTCTATGGCTACACCTTC. Translated, it gives CASSIPQALYGYTF. Full variable domain (rest looked up from reference TRBV19 and TRBJ1-2): DGGITQSPKYLFRKEGQNVTLSCEQNLNHDAMYWYRQDPGQGLRLIYYSQIVNDFQKGDIAEGYSVSREKKESFPLTVTSAQKNPTAFYLCASSIPQALYGYTFGSGTRLTVV.

This chain uses TRBV14 with TRBJ1-2, with 7 bases that match TRBD1. Germline V gives CDR1 SGHDN, CDR2 FVKESK. This CDR3 has 17 amino acids. Trimming at V came to 3 bases and at J to 4 bases, leaving 14 bases not matched to a gene. The CDR3 here is CASSQHAGTVGAYGYTF. CDR3 DNA: TGTGCCAGCAGCCAGCACGCAGGGACAGTCGGGGCCTATGGCTACACCTTC.